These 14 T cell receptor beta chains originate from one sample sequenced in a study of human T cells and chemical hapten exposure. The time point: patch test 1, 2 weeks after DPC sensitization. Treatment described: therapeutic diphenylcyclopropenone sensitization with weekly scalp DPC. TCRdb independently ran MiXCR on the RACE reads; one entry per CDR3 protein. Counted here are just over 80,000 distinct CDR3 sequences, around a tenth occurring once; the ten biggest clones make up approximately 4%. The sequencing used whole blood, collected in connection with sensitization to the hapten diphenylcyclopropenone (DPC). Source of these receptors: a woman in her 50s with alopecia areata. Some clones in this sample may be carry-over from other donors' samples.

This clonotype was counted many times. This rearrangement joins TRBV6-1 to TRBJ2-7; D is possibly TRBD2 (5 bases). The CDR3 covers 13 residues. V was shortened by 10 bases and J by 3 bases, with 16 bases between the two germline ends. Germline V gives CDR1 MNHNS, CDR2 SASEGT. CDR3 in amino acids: CATSATADYEQYF. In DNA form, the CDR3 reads TGTGCCACTTCGGCCACAGCGGACTACGAGCAGTACTTC.

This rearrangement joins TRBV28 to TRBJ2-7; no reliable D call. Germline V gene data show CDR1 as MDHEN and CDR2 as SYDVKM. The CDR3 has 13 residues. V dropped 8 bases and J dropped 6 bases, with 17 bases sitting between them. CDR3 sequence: CASAPRSGGEQYF. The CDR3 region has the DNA TGTGCCAGCGCCCCCCGGTCGGGTGGCGAGCAGTACTTC.

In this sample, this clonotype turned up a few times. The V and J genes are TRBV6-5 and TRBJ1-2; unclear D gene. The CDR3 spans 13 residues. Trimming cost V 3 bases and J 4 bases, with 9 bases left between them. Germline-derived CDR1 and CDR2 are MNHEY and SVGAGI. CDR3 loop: CASSYDIGYGYTF. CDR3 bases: TGTGCCAGCAGTTATGACATTGGCTATGGCTACACCTTC.

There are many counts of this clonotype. CDR3 nucleotide sequence: TGTGCCAGCAGATTGACTAGCGGATTCGACGAGCAGTACTTC. Its protein product is CASRLTSGFDEQYF. The V call is TRBV28, the J call TRBJ2-7, with 9 nucleotides matching TRBD2. V lost 6 bases, J lost 5 bases, and 8 bases stayed unmatched. The CDR3 spans 14 residues. Germline loops: CDR1 MDHEN, CDR2 SYDVKM.

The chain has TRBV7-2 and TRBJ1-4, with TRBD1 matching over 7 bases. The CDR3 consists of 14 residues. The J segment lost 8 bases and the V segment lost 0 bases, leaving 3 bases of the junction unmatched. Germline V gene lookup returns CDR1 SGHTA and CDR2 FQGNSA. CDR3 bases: TGTGCCAGCAGCTTAGCAGGGGGCGACGAAAAACTGTTTTTT. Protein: CASSLAGGDEKLFF.

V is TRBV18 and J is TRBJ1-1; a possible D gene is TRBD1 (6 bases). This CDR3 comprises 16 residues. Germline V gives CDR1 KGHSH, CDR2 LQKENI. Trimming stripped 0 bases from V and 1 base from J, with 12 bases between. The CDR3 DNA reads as TGTGCCAGCTCACCACCGGGCAGGGGTAGGAACACTGAAGCTTTCTTT. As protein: CASSPPGRGRNTEAFF.

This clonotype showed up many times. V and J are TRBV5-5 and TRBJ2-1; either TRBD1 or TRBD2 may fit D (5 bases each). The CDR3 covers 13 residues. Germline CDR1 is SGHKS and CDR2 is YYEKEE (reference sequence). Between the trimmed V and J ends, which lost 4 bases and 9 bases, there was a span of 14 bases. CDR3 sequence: CASSLPSGGEQFF. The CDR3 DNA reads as TGTGCCAGCAGCCTCCCTAGTGGGGGTGAGCAGTTCTTC. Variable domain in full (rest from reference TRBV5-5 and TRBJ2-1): DAGVTQSPTHLIKTRGQQVTLRCSPISGHKSVSWYQQVLGQGPQFIFQYYEKEERGRGNFPDRFSARQFPNYSSELNVNALLLGDSALYLCASSLPSGGEQFFGPGTRLTVL.

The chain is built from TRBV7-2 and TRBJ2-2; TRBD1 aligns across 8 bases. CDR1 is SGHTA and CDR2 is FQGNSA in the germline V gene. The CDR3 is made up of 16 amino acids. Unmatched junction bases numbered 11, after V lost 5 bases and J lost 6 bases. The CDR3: CASSLRQGRQAGELFF. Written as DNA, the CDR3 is TGTGCCAGCAGCCTCCGACAGGGGAGGCAGGCCGGGGAGCTGTTTTTT.

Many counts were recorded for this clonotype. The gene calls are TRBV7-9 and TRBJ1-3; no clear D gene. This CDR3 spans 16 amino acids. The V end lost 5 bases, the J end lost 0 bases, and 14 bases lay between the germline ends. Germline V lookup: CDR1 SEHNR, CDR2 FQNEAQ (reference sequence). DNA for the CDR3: TGTGCCAGCAGCCGGGTAGGAGGAAGCTCTGGAAACACCATATATTTT. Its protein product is CASSRVGGSSGNTIYF.

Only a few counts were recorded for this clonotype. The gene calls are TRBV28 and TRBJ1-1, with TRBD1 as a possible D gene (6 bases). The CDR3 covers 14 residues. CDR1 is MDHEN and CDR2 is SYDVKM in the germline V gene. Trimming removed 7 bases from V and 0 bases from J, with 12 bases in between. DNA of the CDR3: TGTGCCAGCACAAAGGGACACTTGAACACTGAAGCTTTCTTT. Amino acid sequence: CASTKGHLNTEAFF.

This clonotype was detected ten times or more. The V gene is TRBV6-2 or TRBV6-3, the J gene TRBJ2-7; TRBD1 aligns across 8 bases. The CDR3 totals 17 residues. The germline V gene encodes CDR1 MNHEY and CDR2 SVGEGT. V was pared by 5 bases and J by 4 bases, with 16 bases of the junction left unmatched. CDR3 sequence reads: CASSAQRRGREFYEQYF. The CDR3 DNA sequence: TGTGCCAGCAGTGCCCAGCGCAGGGGGCGCGAATTTTACGAGCAGTACTTC.

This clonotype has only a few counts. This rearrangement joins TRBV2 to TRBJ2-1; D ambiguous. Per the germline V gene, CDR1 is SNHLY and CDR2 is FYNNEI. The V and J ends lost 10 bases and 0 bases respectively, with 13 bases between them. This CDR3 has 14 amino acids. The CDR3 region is CATSFSSSYNEQFF. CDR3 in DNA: TGTGCCACCTCCTTTTCGAGCTCCTACAATGAGCAGTTCTTC.

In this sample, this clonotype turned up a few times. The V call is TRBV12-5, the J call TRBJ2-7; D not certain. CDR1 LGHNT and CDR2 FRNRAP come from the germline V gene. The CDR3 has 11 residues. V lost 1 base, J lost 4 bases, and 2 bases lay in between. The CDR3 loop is CASGLDYEQYF. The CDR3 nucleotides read TGTGCTAGTGGTTTGGATTACGAGCAGTACTTC.

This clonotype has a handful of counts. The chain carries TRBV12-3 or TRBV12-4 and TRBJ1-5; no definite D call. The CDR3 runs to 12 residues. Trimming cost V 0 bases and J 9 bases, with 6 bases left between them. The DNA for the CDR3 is TGTGCCAGCAGTTTAGCGCTGGGGCCCCAGCATTTT. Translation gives CASSLALGPQHF.